Listed below are T cell receptor beta chains from one sample, sequenced in a study of neurological immune-mediated disorders. Each CDR3 protein gets one entry after TCRdb re-called the 5' RACE reads with MiXCR. This table holds 70,000 to 75,000 distinct CDR3 sequences, roughly an eighth found once. Sequencing used PBMCs. The receptors come from a female donor with HTLV-1-associated myelopathy (HAM/TSP). The conserved cysteine and the conserved F or W are not part of the CDR3 here.

>TRBJ2-2|TRBV24-1
ATATGSTGELF
>TRBJ2-1|TRBV28
ASSFTPAEASLYNEQF
>TRBJ2-4|TRBV3-1
ASSLAAGGPRAKNIQY
>TRBJ2-3|TRBV11-2
ASSLLRFSEITNTQY
>TRBJ2-3|TRBV5-1
ASSFEPGQPSPDTQY
>TRBJ2-5|TRBV20-1
SAREIISGQETQY
>TRBJ2-7|TRBV18
ASSRTGGTYEQY
>TRBJ1-6|TRBV7-9
ASGDRGSPLH
>TRBJ2-1|TRBV7-9
ASSFPPRGADSNEQF
>TRBJ2-3|TRBV9
ASSVAGGLSDTQY
>TRBJ2-3|TRBV5-6
ASSPSQQRFTDTQY
>TRBJ2-5|TRBV12-3/TRBV12-4
ASRKGRQETQY
>TRBJ2-7|TRBV10-3
ATKGAGVEQY
>TRBJ1-1|TRBV28
ASSYSLNTEAF
>TRBJ2-7|TRBV10-2
ASRSPSGGLGVAYEQY
>TRBJ2-3|TRBV5-1
ASSLGGRGTDTQY
>TRBJ1-2|TRBV12-3/TRBV12-4
AISQGGVAYT
>TRBJ2-3|TRBV24-1
ATSGPASGDQDTQY
>TRBJ2-7|TRBV18
ASSFTGTAPYEQY
>TRBJ1-6|TRBV12-3/TRBV12-4
ASILGTWSSYNSPLH
>TRBJ1-1|TRBV12-3/TRBV12-4
ASSDRGAEAF
>TRBJ1-6|TRBV5-1
ASSPNPYTAENSPLH
>TRBJ2-3|TRBV28
AGADRGTDTQY
>TRBJ2-3|TRBV5-1
AGFSGGDTQY
>TRBJ1-4|TRBV12-3/TRBV12-4
ASRAEGRANEKLF
>TRBJ2-4|TRBV5-1
ASSLEGGEDIQY
>TRBJ2-5|TRBV5-1
ASSSAPAGGQETQY
>TRBJ1-4|TRBV25-1
ASSEGQTTNEKLF
>TRBJ2-5|TRBV6-5
ASSRSGQGRAETQY
>TRBJ1-2|TRBV5-1
ASSLGPETYGYT
>TRBJ2-2|TRBV7-3
ASSFRGPNTGELF
>TRBJ2-1|TRBV6-4
ASSHESTGHGEQF
>TRBJ2-2|TRBV20-1
SARLARHTGELF
>TRBJ2-7|TRBV28
ASRSDRNSYEQY
>TRBJ2-2|TRBV7-6
ASSLASPTVTGELF
>TRBJ2-5|TRBV29-1
SVEFLQDQETQY
>TRBJ2-7|TRBV7-2
ASSQIPPQGAYEQY
>TRBJ2-5|TRBV20-1
SAGRLAGGETQY
>TRBJ2-1|TRBV5-1
ASSSRATSGVVREQF
>TRBJ2-5|TRBV9
ASSVESLQETQY
>TRBJ2-3|TRBV10-3
AISGSTDTQY
>TRBJ2-1|TRBV20-1
SARVPGRRGNEQF
>TRBJ1-2|TRBV5-1
ASSLAGVGGGYT
>TRBJ2-4|TRBV7-8
ASSLFVGGGNIQY
>TRBJ2-2|TRBV7-9
ASSLNRRGPGELF
>TRBJ2-2|TRBV29-1
SVDGLLGTGELF
>TRBJ2-5|TRBV5-1
ASSSPQETQY
>TRBJ2-2|TRBV19
AISDRRNTGELF
>TRBJ1-2|TRBV10-3
AISEQGQGSGYT
>TRBJ2-1|TRBV4-2
ASSRTGGSSYNEQF
>TRBJ2-3|TRBV10-3
AISDAGRLFH
>TRBJ2-7|TRBV5-1
TSSLGRASYEQY